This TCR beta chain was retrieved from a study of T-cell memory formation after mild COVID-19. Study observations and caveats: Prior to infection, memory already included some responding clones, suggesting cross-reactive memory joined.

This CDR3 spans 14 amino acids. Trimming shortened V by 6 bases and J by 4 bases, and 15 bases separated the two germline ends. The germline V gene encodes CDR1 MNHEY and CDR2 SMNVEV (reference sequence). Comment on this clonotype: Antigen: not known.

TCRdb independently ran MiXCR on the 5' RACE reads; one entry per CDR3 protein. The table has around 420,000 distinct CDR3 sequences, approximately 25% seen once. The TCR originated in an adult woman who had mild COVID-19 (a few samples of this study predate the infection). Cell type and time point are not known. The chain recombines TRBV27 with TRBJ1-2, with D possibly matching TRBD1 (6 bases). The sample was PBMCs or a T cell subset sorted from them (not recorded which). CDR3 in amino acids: CASRPFDRIYGYTF. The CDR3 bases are TGTGCCAGCAGGCCATTCGACAGGATCTATGGCTACACCTTC.